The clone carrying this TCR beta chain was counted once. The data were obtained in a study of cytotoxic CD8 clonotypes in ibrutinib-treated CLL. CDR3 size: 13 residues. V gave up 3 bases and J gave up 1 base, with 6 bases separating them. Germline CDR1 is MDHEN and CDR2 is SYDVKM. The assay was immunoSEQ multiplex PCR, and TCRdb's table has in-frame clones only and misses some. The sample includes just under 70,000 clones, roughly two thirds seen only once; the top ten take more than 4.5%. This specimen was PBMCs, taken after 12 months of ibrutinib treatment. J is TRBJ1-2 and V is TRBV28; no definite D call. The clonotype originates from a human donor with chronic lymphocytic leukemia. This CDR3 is CASSLAVNYGYTF. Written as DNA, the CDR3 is TGTGCCAGCAGTTTGGCAGTTAACTATGGCTACACCTTC.